One and the same sample provided the 9 T cell receptor beta chains below, sequenced in a study of cytomegalovirus exposure and HLA in healthy donors (TCRdb year 2017). The library was built by means of the immunoSEQ multiplex PCR assay. A mixture of 60 forward primers for TCR Vbeta segments and 13 reverse primers for TCR Jbeta segments was used in the multiplex PCR. This immuneACCESS table, as held by TCRdb, lists in-frame sequences with V and J called but not all clones. Of the missing ones, under half trace to an unresolved V gene in checked studies; the others have no known cause. This sample gives about 160,000 clones in total; almost 85% of them show up just once. Of the sample, around 0.96% falls within the top ten clones. The sequenced sample consisted of PBMCs. The receptors derive from a man aged 25 to 40 in good health and CMV-seronegative.

The CDR3 DNA follows: TGTGCCAGCAGTTTAGTGGGCAGCATCTACGAGCAGTACTTC. This sequence encodes CASSLVGSIYEQYF. The chain uses TRBV27 and TRBJ2-7, with D unclear. This CDR3 region has 14 residues. Germline CDR1 MNHEY, CDR2 SMNVEV (reference sequence). V was clipped by 2 bases and J by 3 bases, with 11 bases between them.

Regarding this clone: This is likely a read error, given that the CDR3 carries no conserved phenylalanine or tryptophan at its end. Because the CDR3's place on the DNA is in doubt, the DNA is left out and the CDR3 is given as listed by TCRdb. The chain carries TRBV30 and TRBJ1-1; TRBD1 reflects the table's D call only, with no check against the DNA. Per germline, CDR1 GTSNPN and CDR2 SVGIG (reference sequence). A total of 11 residues make up the CDR3, ends included. This CDR3 is CAWGGQGARFV.

This clone came up once. The rearrangement links TRBV6-6 to TRBJ1-3, with D possibly being TRBD1 (5 bases). V gave up 2 bases and J gave up 6 bases, with 17 bases separating them. In germline, CDR1 is MNHNY, CDR2 SVGAGI (reference sequence). The CDR3 has 16 residues. In nucleotides, the CDR3 is TGTGCCAGCAGTTACGATCCAGGGCCCCACGAAAACACCATATATTTT. Protein: CASSYDPGPHENTIYF.

This chain connects TRBV7-2 to TRBJ2-7, with a possible D match to TRBD2 (6 bases). Germline lookup yields CDR1 SGHTA and CDR2 FQGNSA. The CDR3 runs 13 residues. With 3 bases removed from V and 5 bases from J, the gap between germline ends came to 11 bases. Here the CDR3 reads CASSFGSRHEQYF. The CDR3 DNA reads as TGTGCCAGCAGCTTCGGGAGCAGGCACGAGCAGTACTTC.

A single count supports this clone. V gene TRBV4-2 combines with J gene TRBJ2-6; 10 bases fit TRBD1. Germline V gene data show CDR1 as LGHNA and CDR2 as YNFKEQ. The CDR3 is 16 residues long. Germline trimming cut 3 bases from V and 2 bases from J; bases unmatched to any gene: 1. CDR3 residues: CASSQGQGPGANVLTF. CDR3 coding DNA: TGTGCCAGCAGCCAGGGACAGGGGCCTGGGGCCAACGTCCTGACTTTC.

The rearrangement uses TRBV5-6 and TRBJ2-2; 9 bases fit TRBD2. This CDR3 comprises 16 residues. Germline-derived CDR1 and CDR2 are SGHDT and YYEEEE. After removal of 2 bases from V and 4 bases from J, the junction contained 6 bases not matched to a gene. CDR3 loop: CASSFVAGGSTGELFF. In DNA form, the CDR3 reads TGTGCCAGCAGCTTCGTTGCGGGAGGGAGCACCGGGGAGCTGTTTTTT.

Here the CDR3 DNA reads TGCGCCAGCAGCTTGGGGAGGAAGGGAACTGAAGCTTTCTTT. Translation: CASSLGRKGTEAFF. The chain recombines TRBV5-1 with TRBJ1-1; the D is unclear. Germline CDR1 is SGHRS and CDR2 is YFSETQ. The V gene lost 0 bases and the J gene lost 5 bases, with 11 bases spanning the gap. This CDR3 has 14 amino acids.

This clone was picked up one time. The chain employs TRBV5-8 and TRBJ1-2; 7 bases are shared with TRBD1. The CDR3 contains 13 residues. The germline gives CDR1 SGHTS, CDR2 YDEGEE. The V segment lost 4 bases and the J segment 4 bases; nucleotides outside the gene matches: 4. CDR3 sequence (DNA): TGTGCCAGCAGCAAAGACAGGGCCTATGGCTACACCTTC. It encodes CASSKDRAYGYTF.

The chain recombines TRBV19 with TRBJ2-1; weak D call: TRBD1 (5 bases). The CDR3 totals 14 residues. V was shortened by 3 bases and J by 4 bases, with 10 bases between the two germline ends. Germline V gene sequence: CDR1 LNHDA, CDR2 SQIVND (reference sequence). The CDR3 nucleotides are TGTGCCAGTAGTATCCAGGACATTTACAATGAGCAGTTCTTC. It encodes CASSIQDIYNEQFF.